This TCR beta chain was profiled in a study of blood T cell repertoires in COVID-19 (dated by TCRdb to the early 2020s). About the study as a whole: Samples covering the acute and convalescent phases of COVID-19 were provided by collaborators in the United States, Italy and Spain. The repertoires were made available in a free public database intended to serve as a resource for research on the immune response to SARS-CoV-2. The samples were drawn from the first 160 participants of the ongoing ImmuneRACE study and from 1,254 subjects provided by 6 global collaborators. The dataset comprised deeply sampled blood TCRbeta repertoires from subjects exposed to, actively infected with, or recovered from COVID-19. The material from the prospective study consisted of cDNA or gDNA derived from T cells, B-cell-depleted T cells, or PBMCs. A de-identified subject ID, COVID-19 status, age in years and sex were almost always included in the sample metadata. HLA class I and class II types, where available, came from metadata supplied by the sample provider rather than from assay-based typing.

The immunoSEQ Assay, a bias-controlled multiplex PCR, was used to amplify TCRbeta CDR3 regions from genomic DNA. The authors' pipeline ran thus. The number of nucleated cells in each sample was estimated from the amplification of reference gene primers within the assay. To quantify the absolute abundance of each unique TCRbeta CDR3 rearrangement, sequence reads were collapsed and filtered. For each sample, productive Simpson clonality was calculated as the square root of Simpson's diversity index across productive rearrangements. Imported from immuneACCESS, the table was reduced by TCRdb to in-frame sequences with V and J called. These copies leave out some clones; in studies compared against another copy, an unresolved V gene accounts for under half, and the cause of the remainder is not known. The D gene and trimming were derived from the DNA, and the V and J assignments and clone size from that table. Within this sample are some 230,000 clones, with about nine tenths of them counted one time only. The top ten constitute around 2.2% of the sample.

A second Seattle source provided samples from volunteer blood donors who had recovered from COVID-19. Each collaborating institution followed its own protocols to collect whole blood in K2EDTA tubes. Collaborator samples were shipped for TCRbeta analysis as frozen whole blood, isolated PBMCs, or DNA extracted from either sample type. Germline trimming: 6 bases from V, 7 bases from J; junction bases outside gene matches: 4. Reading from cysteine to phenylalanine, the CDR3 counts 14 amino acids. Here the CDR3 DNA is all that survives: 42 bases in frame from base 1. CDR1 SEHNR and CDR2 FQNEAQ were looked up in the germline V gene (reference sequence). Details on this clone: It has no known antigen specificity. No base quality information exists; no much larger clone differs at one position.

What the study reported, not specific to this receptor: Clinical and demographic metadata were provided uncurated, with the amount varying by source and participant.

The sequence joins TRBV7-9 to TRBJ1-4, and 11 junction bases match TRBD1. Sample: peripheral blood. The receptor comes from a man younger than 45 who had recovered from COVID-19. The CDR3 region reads CASRPGQGGEKLFF. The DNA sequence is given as TGTGCCAGCAGACCGGGACAGGGGGGTGAAAAACTGTTTTTT.